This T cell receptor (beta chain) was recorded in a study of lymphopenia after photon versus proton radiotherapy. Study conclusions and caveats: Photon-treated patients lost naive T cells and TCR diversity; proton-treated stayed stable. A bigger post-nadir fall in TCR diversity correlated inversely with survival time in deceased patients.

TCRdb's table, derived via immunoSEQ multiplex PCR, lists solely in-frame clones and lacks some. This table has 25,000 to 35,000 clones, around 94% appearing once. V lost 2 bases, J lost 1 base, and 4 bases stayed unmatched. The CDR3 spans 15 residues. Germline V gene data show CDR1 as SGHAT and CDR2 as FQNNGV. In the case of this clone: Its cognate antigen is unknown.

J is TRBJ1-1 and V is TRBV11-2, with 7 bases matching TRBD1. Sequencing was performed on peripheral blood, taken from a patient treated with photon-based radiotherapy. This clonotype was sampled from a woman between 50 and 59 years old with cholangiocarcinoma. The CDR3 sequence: CASSLQGGTNTEAFF. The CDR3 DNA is TGTGCCAGCAGCTTACAGGGGGGTACGAACACTGAAGCTTTCTTT.